The 17 T cell receptor beta chains below all came from one sample that was sequenced in a study of cytomegalovirus exposure and HLA in healthy donors. The PCR ran on 60 Vbeta and 13 Jbeta primers. The table came from immunoSEQ multiplex PCR; TCRdb's copy has only in-frame clones and leaves some out. The repertoire holds tens of thousands of clones, with approximately 80% as singletons. The sample taken for sequencing was PBMCs. The receptors originated from a man younger than 35 in good health and CMV-seropositive.

The rearrangement joins TRBV18 to TRBJ2-2; 7 positions match TRBD1. The CDR3 contains 15 residues. Trimming removed 2 bases from V and 3 bases from J; junction bases left unmatched: 3. CDR1 is KGHSH and CDR2 is LQKENI in the germline V gene. The CDR3 reads CASSPDRADTGELFF. The CDR3 DNA reads TGTGCCAGCTCACCAGACAGGGCGGACACCGGGGAGCTGTTTTTT.

This chain joins TRBV5-1 and TRBJ2-5; D is undetermined. The germline V gene encodes CDR1 SGHRS and CDR2 YFSETQ. V was pared by 5 bases and J by 5 bases, with 7 bases between. The CDR3 spans 11 residues. The CDR3 sequence: CASRSLETQYF. In nucleotides, the CDR3 is TGCGCCAGCAGATCGTTGGAGACCCAGTACTTC.

V is TRBV27 and J is TRBJ1-1, with D possibly matching TRBD1 (5 bases). Deletions cut 5 bases from V and 4 bases from J, with 14 bases between. The CDR3 is 14 amino acids. In germline, CDR1 is MNHEY, CDR2 SMNVEV (reference sequence). CDR3 loop: CASSPAGSSTEAFF. The CDR3 DNA follows: TGTGCCAGCAGTCCCGCAGGGTCTAGCACTGAAGCTTTCTTT.

The chain uses TRBV4-1 and TRBJ2-2, with a tentative D call TRBD1 (6 bases). The length of the CDR3 is 15 residues. Germline loops: CDR1 MGHRA, CDR2 YSYEKL. V lost 1 base, J lost 1 base, and 7 bases lay in between. CDR3: CASSQAQGNTGELFF. CDR3 nucleotides: TGCGCCAGCAGCCAAGCACAGGGGAACACCGGGGAGCTGTTTTTT.

V usage is TRBV29-1 and J usage is TRBJ2-5; 7 positions agree with TRBD2. CDR1 SQVTM and CDR2 ANQGSEA come from the germline V gene. Losses at the gene ends were 7 bases for V and 0 bases for J; bases not matched to a gene: 11. The CDR3 has 15 residues. The CDR3 spells CSGCYGAGNQETQYF. The CDR3 nucleotides read TGCAGCGGATGTTATGGAGCGGGGAACCAAGAGACCCAGTACTTC.

V usage is TRBV28 and J usage is TRBJ1-5; no definite D call. The germline V gene has CDR1 MDHEN and CDR2 SYDVKM. Trimming stripped 5 bases from V and 0 bases from J, with 17 bases between. The length of the CDR3 is 17 residues. The CDR3 coding sequence is TGTGCCAGCAGTCCCCCGAGAGGCCGGTATAGCAATCAGCCCCAGCATTTT. Translation gives CASSPPRGRYSNQPQHF. Full variable domain (rest looked up from reference TRBV28 and TRBJ1-5): DVKVTQSSRYLVKRTGEKVFLECVQDMDHENMFWYRQDPGLGLRLIYFSYDVKMKEKGDIPEGYSVSREKKERFSLILESASTNQTSMYLCASSPPRGRYSNQPQHFGDGTRLSIL.

This chain links TRBV5-6 with TRBJ2-1, with D tentatively TRBD2 (6 bases). CDR1 is SGHDT, CDR2 YYEEEE, per germline. The CDR3 is made up of 12 amino acids. Deletions cut 4 bases from V and 9 bases from J, with 11 bases between. The CDR3, as DNA: TGTGCCAGCAGCCCGCGGGGTGGTGAGCAGTTCTTC. Amino acid sequence: CASSPRGGEQFF.

About this clone itself: One end of the junction varies from germline; a read error may be responsible. This specimen includes other DNA sequences encoding the same CDR3. The J gene is TRBJ1-5, the V gene TRBV30, with D maybe TRBD1 (5 bases). This CDR3 contains 14 residues. The germline V gene encodes CDR1 GTSNPN and CDR2 SVGIG (reference sequence). The CDR3 sequence is CAWTAGVSNQPQHF. The CDR3 DNA follows: TGTGCCTGGACAGCGGGGGTTAGCAACCAGCCCCAGCATTTT.

The genes are TRBV6-1 and TRBJ2-7; maybe TRBD1 (6 bases). V lost 5 bases and J lost 6, with 14 bases in between. This CDR3 region has 13 residues. In germline, CDR1 is MNHNS, CDR2 SASEGT. The CDR3 DNA reads as TGTGCCAGCAGTACGAATCTAGGGGGCGAGCAGTACTTC. Its translation is CASSTNLGGEQYF.

The gene calls are TRBV6-5 and TRBJ1-6, with 7 bases lining up with TRBD1. Trimming at V came to 6 bases and at J to 5 bases, leaving 1 base not matched to a gene. CDR1 and CDR2 (germline): MNHEY, SVGAGI. CDR3 length: 13 residues. The DNA of the CDR3 is TGTGCCAGCAGGGGACAGAATAATTCACCCCTCCACTTT. Its translation: CASRGQNNSPLHF.

The CDR3 here is CASSSRGAAQYF. CDR3 nucleotides: TGTGCCAGCAGTTCCCGGGGGGCGGCGCAGTATTTT. V is TRBV27 and J is TRBJ2-3; perhaps TRBD2 as D (7 bases). Deletions cut 4 bases from V and 10 bases from J, with 12 bases between. CDR1 is MNHEY, CDR2 SMNVEV, per germline (reference sequence). This CDR3 is built from 12 residues.

The chain joins TRBV19 to TRBJ2-7; TRBD2 matches 8 bases. The CDR3 is 15 amino acids. J was trimmed by 5 bases and V by 6 bases; bases with no gene match: 12. Germline loops: CDR1 LNHDA, CDR2 SQIVND (reference sequence). The CDR3 spells CASSPGTRGSDEQYF. The CDR3 DNA reads TGTGCCAGTAGCCCCGGGACTAGGGGTTCGGACGAGCAGTACTTC.

This chain connects TRBV6-5 to TRBJ1-4, with TRBD1 matching 10 bases. The V and J ends lost 0 bases and 15 bases, in that order; junction bases with no gene match: 10. CDR1 is MNHEY, CDR2 SVGAGI, per germline. The CDR3 extends over 15 amino acids. The CDR3 sequence is CASSYSYGDRGFLFF. The CDR3 nucleotides are TGTGCCAGCAGTTACTCGTATGGGGACAGGGGTTTTTTGTTTTTT.

The chain uses TRBV10-3 and TRBJ2-3; TRBD2 is a possible D gene (6 bases). CDR3 length: 15 residues. The germline V and J ends were trimmed by 6 bases and 3 bases, with 16 bases remaining between them. Germline CDR1 and CDR2: ENHRY and SYGVKD. The CDR3 coding sequence is TGTGCCATCAGCACGGGGGAAGGGGAGACAGATACGCAGTATTTT. The encoded protein is CAISTGEGETDTQYF.

V gene TRBV9 combines with J gene TRBJ2-5; D gene unclear. There are 13 residues in the CDR3. Deletions cut 2 bases from V and 0 bases from J, with 5 bases between. Germline V gene data show CDR1 as SGDLS and CDR2 as YYNGEE. The CDR3 DNA reads as TGTGCCAGCAGCGTTACAGACCAAGAGACCCAGTACTTC. This translates into CASSVTDQETQYF.

The sample holds one count of this clone. The J gene is TRBJ1-1, the V gene TRBV30, with a tentative D call TRBD1 (6 bases). Trimming pared 1 base from V and 1 base from J, leaving 7 bases between. The CDR3 consists of 13 residues. The germline V gene encodes CDR1 GTSNPN and CDR2 SVGIG (reference sequence). Here the CDR3 reads CAWSGQANTEAFF. As DNA, the CDR3 is TGTGCCTGGAGTGGACAGGCGAACACTGAAGCTTTCTTT.

This clone has only a few counts. The chain links TRBV5-1 to TRBJ1-1, with TRBD1 matching over 7 bases. In germline, CDR1 is SGHRS, CDR2 YFSETQ. The CDR3 has 14 amino acids. The ends lost 2 bases at V and 4 bases at J; junction bases unmatched: 5. The CDR3 sequence: CASSFDRDLTEAFF. CDR3 coding DNA: TGCGCCAGCAGCTTCGACAGGGACCTCACTGAAGCTTTCTTT.